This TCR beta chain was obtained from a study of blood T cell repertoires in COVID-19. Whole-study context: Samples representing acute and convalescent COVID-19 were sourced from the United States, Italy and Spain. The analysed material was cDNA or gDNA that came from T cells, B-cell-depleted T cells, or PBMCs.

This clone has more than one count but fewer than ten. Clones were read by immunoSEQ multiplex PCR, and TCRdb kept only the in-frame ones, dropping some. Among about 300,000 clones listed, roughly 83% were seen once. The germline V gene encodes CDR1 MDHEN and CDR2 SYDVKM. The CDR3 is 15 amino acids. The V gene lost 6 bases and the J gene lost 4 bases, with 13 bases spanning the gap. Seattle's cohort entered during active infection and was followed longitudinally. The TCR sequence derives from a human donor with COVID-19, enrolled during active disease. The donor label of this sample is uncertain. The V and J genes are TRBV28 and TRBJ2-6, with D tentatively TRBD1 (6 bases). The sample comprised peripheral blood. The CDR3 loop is CASSKTGPGANVLTF. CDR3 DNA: TGTGCCAGCAGCAAAACAGGGCCCGGGGCCAACGTCCTGACTTTC. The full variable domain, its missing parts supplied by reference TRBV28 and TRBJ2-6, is DVKVTQSSRYLVKRTGEKVFLECVQDMDHENMFWYRQDPGLGLRLIYFSYDVKMKEKGDIPEGYSVSREKKERFSLILESASTNQTSMYLCASSKTGPGANVLTFGAGSRLTVL.